These 8 T cell receptor beta chains originate from one sample sequenced in a study of blood T cell repertoires in COVID-19. The assay was immunoSEQ multiplex PCR, and TCRdb's table has in-frame clones only and misses some. The repertoire has around 220,000 clones, about four fifths of them found once; the top ten carry 5.5% to 7.5%. Sequencing was done on a sample of PBMCs or T cells enriched from blood (not recorded which). The receptors derive from a woman between 35 and 50 years old who had recovered from COVID-19.

This rearrangement joins TRBV3-1 (or the pseudogene TRBV3-2) to TRBJ2-7; D is possibly TRBD2 (5 bases). This CDR3 comprises 12 residues. The V gene's germline CDR1 is LGHDT and CDR2 YNNKEL (reference sequence). V shed 3 bases and J shed 6 bases, with 9 bases lying between them. CDR3 coding DNA: TGTGCCAGCAGCCAGCCGGGGTCCGAGCAGTACTTC. This gives the protein CASSQPGSEQYF.

The chain recombines TRBV27 with TRBJ2-5, with 9 bases that match TRBD2. V shed 5 bases, J shed 5 bases, and the junction held 9 bases outside the gene matches. The CDR3 extends over 15 amino acids. Germline CDR1 and CDR2: MNHEY and SMNVEV (reference sequence). The CDR3 region is CASSQWLAGRETQYF. In nucleotides, the CDR3 is TGTGCCAGCAGTCAGTGGCTAGCGGGACGCGAGACCCAGTACTTC.

This chain uses TRBV2 with TRBJ1-1; D is uncertain. The CDR3 has 13 amino acids. V dropped 8 bases and J dropped 0 bases, with 10 bases sitting between them. CDR1 SNHLY and CDR2 FYNNEI come from the germline V gene. The CDR3 DNA reads as TGTGCCAGCCTGGAGGCCATGAACACTGAAGCTTTCTTT. Translated: CASLEAMNTEAFF.

To note about this clone: Other DNA sequences from this sample encode an identical CDR3 as well. This chain links TRBV6-5 with TRBJ2-4; D is unclear. The CDR3 consists of 14 residues. The germline gives CDR1 MNHEY, CDR2 SVGAGI. V lost 6 bases and J 0 bases, leaving 9 bases between the germline ends. The CDR3 loop reads CASSPRVAKNIQYF. CDR3 in DNA: TGTGCCAGCAGCCCGCGAGTAGCCAAAAACATTCAGTACTTC.

CDR3 nucleotides: TGCGCCAGCAGTCTTACTAGCGACTCGGTCAATGAGCAGTTCTTC. Encoded protein: CASSLTSDSVNEQFF. The chain has TRBV10-2 and TRBJ2-1, with 7 bases lining up with TRBD2. V was clipped by 5 bases and J by 6 bases; unmatched bases: 10. The CDR3 is 15 amino acids. The germline V gene encodes CDR1 WSHSY and CDR2 SAAADI.

In its sample, this clone was seen once. The chain combines TRBV24-1 with TRBJ2-3, with TRBD2 matching 10 bases. With V trimmed by 3 bases and J by 5 bases, 7 bases remained unmatched. The CDR3 extends over 16 amino acids. Per the germline V gene, CDR1 is KGHDR and CDR2 is SFDVKD. CDR3: CATSDQSAGGGDTQYF. Written as DNA, the CDR3 is TGTGCCACCAGTGATCAGTCAGCGGGAGGGGGAGATACGCAGTATTTT.

The chain joins TRBV6-1 to TRBJ2-1; 13 nucleotides match TRBD2. The CDR3 has 16 residues. The V gene end was trimmed by 4 bases and the J gene end by 7 bases; junction bases not matched to a gene: 7. Germline CDR1 and CDR2: MNHNS and SASEGT. The CDR3 coding sequence is TGTGCCAGCAGTGTAGGACTAGCGGGAGCCGGTAATGAGCAGTTCTTC. It codes for CASSVGLAGAGNEQFF.

The chain carries TRBV5-5 and TRBJ2-1, with D possibly matching TRBD2 (5 bases). The length of the CDR3 is 14 residues. Germline V gene sequence: CDR1 SGHKS, CDR2 YYEKEE (reference sequence). Deletions cut 0 bases from V and 6 bases from J, with 10 bases between. CDR3 nucleotides: TGTGCCAGCAGCTTGGACGCTACTAGCAATGAGCAGTTCTTC. Its translation is CASSLDATSNEQFF. The variable domain in full, with the rest retrieved from reference TRBV5-5 and TRBJ2-1, is DAGVTQSPTHLIKTRGQQVTLRCSPISGHKSVSWYQQVLGQGPQFIFQYYEKEERGRGNFPDRFSARQFPNYSSELNVNALLLGDSALYLCASSLDATSNEQFFGPGTRLTVL.